This entry lists 18 T cell receptor beta chains sequenced from one sample in a study of T cell responses to AZD1222 COVID-19 vaccine. TCRdb's table, derived via immunoSEQ multiplex PCR, lists solely in-frame clones and lacks some. This sample yields over 95,000 clones, of which approximately 84% are seen a single time; 14% belongs to the top ten. Source: peripheral blood, taken 28 days after the second AZD1222 dose. Receptors were obtained from an adult who received the AZD1222 COVID-19 vaccine.

The chain uses TRBV7-8 and TRBJ1-1, with 11 bases lining up with TRBD1. Germline V CDR1 and CDR2: SGHVS, FQNEAQ. V was pared by 1 base and J by 6 bases, with 1 base of the junction left unmatched. This CDR3 region has 14 residues. DNA of the CDR3: TGTGCCAGCAGCTTAGGGACAGGGGGCGCTGAAGCTTTCTTT. This codes for CASSLGTGGAEAFF.

This clone has a single count. This chain links TRBV5-6 with TRBJ1-2, with 8 bases aligning to TRBD1. J was trimmed by 1 base and V by 4 bases; bases with no gene match: 3. The germline CDR1 and CDR2 sequences are SGHDT and YYEEEE. The CDR3 has 14 amino acids. In DNA, the CDR3 is TGTGCCAGCAGCCAGGACAGGGTTAACTATGGCTACACCTTC. Its protein is CASSQDRVNYGYTF.

The chain uses TRBV29-1 and TRBJ2-3, with a weak D call TRBD1 (6 bases). The germline CDR1 and CDR2 sequences are SQVTM and ANQGSEA. The CDR3 loop spans 13 amino acids. The V and J ends lost 7 bases and 0 bases respectively, with 11 bases between them. CDR3: CSASTGSTDTQYF. The CDR3 DNA is TGCAGCGCTTCGACAGGCAGCACAGATACGCAGTATTTT.

The CDR3 sequence: CASSSRTGDGEQYF. The CDR3, as DNA: TGTGCCAGCAGCTCAAGGACAGGGGATGGCGAGCAGTACTTC. The chain has TRBV5-4 and TRBJ2-7; 9 nucleotides align to TRBD1. J gave up 6 bases and V 3 bases, and 7 bases lay outside the gene matches. Germline assignment: CDR1 SGHNT and CDR2 YYREEE (reference sequence). The CDR3 has 14 amino acids.

This clone was picked up one time. The J gene is TRBJ2-7, the V gene TRBV7-2, with TRBD2 matching 13 bases. This CDR3 is 17 amino acids long. V lost 3 bases and J lost 2; bases outside the gene matches: 7. CDR1 and CDR2 from the germline V gene are SGHTA and FQGNSA. In DNA, the CDR3 is TGTGCCAGCAGCTTGGGACTAGCGGGGAGAAATCCCTACGAGCAGTACTTC. Its protein is CASSLGLAGRNPYEQYF.

The chain employs TRBV6-1 and TRBJ2-1, with D tentatively TRBD2 (5 bases). Germline-derived CDR1 and CDR2 are MNHNS and SASEGT. The V gene lost 3 bases and the J gene lost 9 bases, with 9 bases spanning the gap. The CDR3 is 12 amino acids. This CDR3 reads CASSEREAEQFF. The CDR3 DNA follows: TGTGCCAGCAGTGAGAGGGAAGCTGAGCAGTTCTTC.

The genes are TRBV19 and TRBJ1-2; D is possibly TRBD1 (5 bases). The CDR3 consists of 16 residues. Germline assignment: CDR1 LNHDA and CDR2 SQIVND (reference sequence). The germline V and J ends were trimmed by 7 bases and 8 bases, with 26 bases remaining between them. DNA for the CDR3: TGTGCCAGTAAAAGGGTAGCATGGCAGGGAGTTATGGGCTACACCTTC. This encodes CASKRVAWQGVMGYTF.

The J gene is TRBJ1-1, the V gene TRBV18, with 7 positions matching TRBD1. V shed 5 bases, J shed 4 bases, and the junction held 25 bases outside the gene matches. CDR3 length equals 20 residues. CDR1 KGHSH and CDR2 LQKENI come from the germline V gene. In nucleotides, the CDR3 is TGTGCCAGCTCAACAACCCAATTGGAGGGGGCGCGAGTCTTGGTCACTGAAGCTTTCTTT. Encoded protein: CASSTTQLEGARVLVTEAFF.

This chain uses TRBV19 with TRBJ1-5; D unclear. This CDR3 is 14 amino acids long. The germline V gene encodes CDR1 LNHDA and CDR2 SQIVND (reference sequence). Trimming took 3 bases from V and 4 from J, leaving 10 bases between them. Here the CDR3 reads CASSIGLRNQPQHF. The DNA of the CDR3 is TGTGCCAGTAGTATTGGACTTCGGAATCAGCCCCAGCATTTT.

The chain is built from TRBV19 and TRBJ2-3; D is unresolved. In germline, CDR1 is LNHDA, CDR2 SQIVND (reference sequence). The CDR3 length is 13 residues. V lost 6 bases to trimming and J lost 2 bases, with 9 bases between them. CDR3 amino acids: CASRAPNTDTQYF. DNA of the CDR3: TGTGCCAGTAGGGCGCCTAACACAGATACGCAGTATTTT.

The chain has TRBV19 and TRBJ2-1; 7 bases fit TRBD2. V lost 1 base to trimming and J lost 10 bases; unmatched junction nucleotides: 10. The germline V gene has CDR1 LNHDA and CDR2 SQIVND (reference sequence). CDR3 length equals 15 residues. The CDR3 sequence is CASSIVLAVRGEQFF. The CDR3 bases are TGTGCCAGTAGTATAGTCCTAGCGGTACGGGGAGAGCAGTTCTTC.

The chain combines TRBV10-3 with TRBJ1-1; 11 bases are shared with TRBD1. CDR3 length: 14 residues. Trimming cost V 6 bases and J 3 bases; bases outside gene matches: 3. The V gene's germline CDR1 is ENHRY and CDR2 SYGVKD. The chain's CDR3 is CAISRDRGDTEAFF. DNA of the CDR3: TGTGCCATCAGCCGGGACAGGGGGGACACTGAAGCTTTCTTT.

CDR3 nucleotides: TGTGCCAGCAGTCGTCTGCAGGGGGTAAACGGGGAGCTGTTTTTT. This codes for CASSRLQGVNGELFF. The chain employs TRBV28 and TRBJ2-2; 7 nucleotides match TRBD1. This CDR3 has 15 residues. CDR1 is MDHEN and CDR2 is SYDVKM in the germline V gene. V was clipped by 5 bases and J by 7 bases; unmatched bases: 10.

The gene calls are TRBV5-1 and TRBJ2-1; possible D gene TRBD1, 6 bases. The V and J ends lost 2 bases and 5 bases respectively, with 14 bases between them. CDR3 size: 15 residues. Germline assignment: CDR1 SGHRS and CDR2 YFSETQ. CDR3 sequence reads: CASSLGTQPNNEQFF. CDR3 DNA sequence: TGCGCCAGCAGCTTAGGGACACAGCCTAACAATGAGCAGTTCTTC.

The genes are TRBV4-3 and TRBJ2-6; D is uncertain. The CDR3 runs to 17 residues. Per germline, CDR1 LGHNA and CDR2 YSLEER. V was pared by 0 bases and J by 0 bases, with 9 bases between. The CDR3 nucleotides read TGCGCCAGCAGCCAAGATTTTCCAGCCTCTGGGGCCAACGTCCTGACTTTC. This translates into CASSQDFPASGANVLTF.

This clone has only a few counts. This rearrangement joins TRBV11-2 to TRBJ2-1; D may be TRBD1 or TRBD2 (5 bases each). The ends were cut back, 5 bases at V and 9 bases at J, with 14 bases in the middle. This CDR3 region has 13 residues. From germline, CDR1 is SGHAT and CDR2 FQNNGV. CDR3 DNA: TGTGCCAGCAGCCCCCGGGGCCGTGGTGAGCAGTTCTTC. Translation gives CASSPRGRGEQFF.

This chain connects TRBV12-5 to TRBJ1-4; TRBD1 matches at 8 bases. V shed 5 bases and J 0 bases; nucleotides not matched to a gene: 14. The CDR3 length is 19 residues. Germline assignment: CDR1 LGHNT and CDR2 FRNRAP. DNA for the CDR3: TGTGCTAGTGGTCCGGGACAGGCCCGACTTATTGCAACTAATGAAAAACTGTTTTTT. It encodes CASGPGQARLIATNEKLFF.

The chain links TRBV2 to TRBJ2-7, with unresolved D. CDR1 SNHLY and CDR2 FYNNEI come from the germline V gene. The ends were cut back, 6 bases at V and 0 bases at J, with 12 bases in the middle. This CDR3 has 14 residues. The CDR3 DNA is TGTGCCAGCAGAGAACTCAGTAGCTCCTACGAGCAGTACTTC. Residues: CASRELSSSYEQYF.